This entry features one T cell receptor beta chain sequence. The antigen it binds to is not known. An end of the junction does not agree with germline; a read error may underlie this. Instrument used: Illumina HiSeq 2500. Quantitative 5'-RACE with molecular barcodes was the method used to prepare the TCR beta libraries. The study's processing was this. To identify disease-linked TCR variants, a new computational method was used, one built on a probabilistic model of VDJ rearrangement. TCRdb reworked the public reads: Q25 trimming with fastp, MiXCR clone assembly, productive beta chains retained. Identical CDR3 proteins give one entry, which carries the most common genes and DNA. TCRdb, rather than the study authors, made the V and J calls. The sample has about 240,000 distinct CDR3 sequences on record, around 8% of them singletons. Around 4.4% of the sample is taken by the ten largest. This sample is part of a study of CD8 T cells in ankylosing spondylitis (dated 2017 in TCRdb). For context, the study as a whole: T cell receptor beta repertoires were profiled in healthy donors and ankylosing spondylitis patients so that disease-linked TCR variants could be found. The whole study cohort included about a hundred healthy donors and 20 to 30 ankylosing spondylitis patients. Peripheral blood samples were taken, and synovial fluid was additionally collected from ankylosing spondylitis patients.

Findings and caveats that apply to the study as a whole: Some TCR beta motif variants had previously been reported in synovial fluid and blood of reactive arthritis patients, which suggested common disease-initiation mechanisms. A CD8+ phenotype was shown by the disease-linked clones, which were found at relatively low frequencies in peripheral blood. According to the report, matched synovial fluid samples from ankylosing spondylitis patients were significantly enriched for the disease-linked clones. A TCR beta motif made up of roughly eight highly homologous amino acid variants appeared to be characteristic of blood from ankylosing spondylitis patients.

Measured from the cysteine to the phenylalanine, the CDR3 is 15 residues long. Left in the record is the CDR3 DNA by itself, 45 bases read in frame from the first base. CDR1 is given as LGHDT and CDR2 as YNNKEL, both from the germline V gene (reference sequence). The sequenced sample consisted of blood, either unsorted or a sorted T cell fraction (not recorded which). Rearrangement joined TRBV3-1 to TRBJ2-7, with TRBD2 identical over 8 junction bases. The sequence came from a female donor with ankylosing spondylitis or in good health (not recorded which). The nucleotide sequence is TGTGCCAGCACCCAAGCCGGGAGGGCCTACCACGAGCAGTACTTC. The resulting protein is CASTQAGRAYHEQYF.